Listed here are 14 T cell receptor beta chains from one sample, sequenced in a study of blood T cell repertoires in COVID-19. The protocol was immunoSEQ multiplex PCR, while the TCRdb copy is restricted to in-frame clones and leaves out a portion. The table records approximately 49,000 clones, approximately 91% of them present only once. Specimen: peripheral blood. These receptors all stem from a man in his fifties or sixties with active COVID-19.

This clone showed up just once. The V gene is TRBV9, the J gene TRBJ2-3, with a possible D match to TRBD2 (6 bases). Trimming left V 3 bases short and J 3 bases short, with 17 bases between. The CDR3 runs to 16 residues. The germline V gene encodes CDR1 SGDLS and CDR2 YYNGEE. CDR3 nucleotides: TGTGCCAGCAGCGGACTAGTCCCGAAGATTACAGATACGCAGTATTTT. It yields the protein CASSGLVPKITDTQYF.

This clone was picked up a small number of times. This chain joins TRBV12-3 or TRBV12-4 and TRBJ2-7, with 8 bases aligning to TRBD2. V gave up 5 bases and J gave up 4 bases; unmatched junction bases: 4. The CDR3 has 13 residues. CDR3 amino acids: CASSPSGGYEQYV. CDR3 sequence (DNA): TGTGCCAGCAGTCCCTCGGGGGGGTACGAGCAGTACGTC.

This rearrangement joins TRBV18 to TRBJ1-2; 7 bases align to TRBD1. After removal of 3 bases from V and 4 bases from J, the junction contained 8 bases not matched to a gene. The CDR3 is made up of 15 amino acids. CDR1 KGHSH and CDR2 LQKENI come from the germline V gene. In nucleotides, the CDR3 is TGTGCCAGCTCACCTCTCGAGGGACAGTTCTATGGCTACACCTTC. This codes for CASSPLEGQFYGYTF.

The rearrangement links TRBV5-4 to TRBJ1-2, with 8 positions matching TRBD1. This CDR3 is 16 amino acids long. V was clipped by 5 bases and J by 5 bases; unmatched bases: 14. Germline loops: CDR1 SGHNT, CDR2 YYREEE (reference sequence). The CDR3 here is CASSSTPRGQTYGYTF. The CDR3 DNA reads TGTGCCAGCAGTTCGACCCCCAGGGGGCAAACATATGGCTACACCTTC.

This clone was picked up one time. The V call is TRBV6-6, the J call TRBJ1-4, with D possibly being TRBD1 (5 bases). In germline, CDR1 is MNHNY, CDR2 SVGAGI (reference sequence). The V end lost 2 bases, the J end lost 8 bases, and 12 bases lay between the germline ends. This CDR3 has 14 amino acids. The CDR3, as DNA: TGTGCCAGCAGTTACCCGGAGGGGTGGGAAAAACTGTTTTTT. Translation: CASSYPEGWEKLFF.

V gene TRBV25-1 combines with J gene TRBJ2-3, with TRBD2 as a possible D gene (6 bases). Trimming stripped 4 bases from V and 0 bases from J, with 14 bases between. Germline lookup yields CDR1 MGHDK and CDR2 SYGVNS. This CDR3 has 16 amino acids. CDR3 sequence (DNA): TGTGCCAGCAGTGCCGGACTACAACACAGCACAGATACGCAGTATTTT. It yields the protein CASSAGLQHSTDTQYF.

This clone was observed once. The chain employs TRBV7-8 and TRBJ2-1; TRBD1 matches 8 bases. The V and J ends lost 4 bases and 0 bases, in that order; junction bases with no gene match: 2. This CDR3 is 15 amino acids long. Germline CDR1 SGHVS, CDR2 FQNEAQ. This CDR3 reads CASSSDRASYNEQFF. In nucleotides, the CDR3 is TGTGCCAGCAGCTCGGACAGGGCCTCCTACAATGAGCAGTTCTTC.

CDR3 nucleotides: TGTGCCAGCAGCATCGAAGGACTGCGAACCTACAATGAGCAGTTCTTC. It specifies CASSIEGLRTYNEQFF. This rearrangement joins TRBV3-1 (or the pseudogene TRBV3-2) to TRBJ2-1, with D tentatively TRBD2 (5 bases). The germline V and J ends were trimmed by 5 bases and 2 bases, with 16 bases remaining between them. Germline CDR1 LGHDT, CDR2 YNNKEL (reference sequence). The CDR3 is 16 amino acids.

This chain links TRBV27 with TRBJ2-1; 12 nucleotides line up with TRBD2. The V gene end was trimmed by 2 bases and the J gene end by 13 bases; junction bases not matched to a gene: 6. Germline V lookup: CDR1 MNHEY, CDR2 SMNVEV (reference sequence). CDR3 length: 14 amino acids. As DNA, the CDR3 is TGTGCCAGCAGTTTACCGGGACTAGCGGGCATCCAGTTCTTC. Amino acid sequence: CASSLPGLAGIQFF.

The chain uses TRBV7-3 and TRBJ2-5; TRBD1 agrees at 10 bases. J gave up 5 bases and V 2 bases, and 5 bases lay outside the gene matches. The CDR3 runs to 15 residues. CDR1 is SGHTA, CDR2 FQGTGA, per germline. CDR3 coding DNA: TGTGCCAGCAGCTTAGGGGGGACAGGGGCGGAGACCCAGTACTTC. Its protein is CASSLGGTGAETQYF.

Only a few counts were recorded for this clone. The chain carries TRBV9 and TRBJ1-4; 8 positions match TRBD1. CDR1 and CDR2 (germline): SGDLS, YYNGEE. Trimming at V came to 0 bases and at J to 0 bases, leaving 10 bases not matched to a gene. The CDR3 sequence is 19 residues long. The CDR3 DNA reads TGTGCCAGCAGCGTAGACCCCCAGGGGGCGGGGGCAACTAATGAAAAACTGTTTTTT. Amino acid sequence: CASSVDPQGAGATNEKLFF.

The rearrangement joins TRBV12-3 or TRBV12-4 to TRBJ1-1; tentative D call: TRBD1 (5 bases). The CDR3 runs to 13 residues. Deletions cut 2 bases from V and 1 base from J, with 5 bases between. DNA for the CDR3: TGTGCCAGCAGTTTAACAGGGAACACTGAAGCTTTCTTT. Protein: CASSLTGNTEAFF.

This sequence joins TRBV5-1 and TRBJ2-1; weak D call: TRBD2 (8 bases). Trimming stripped 4 bases from V and 6 bases from J, with 26 bases between. The CDR3 sequence is 18 residues long. CDR1 is SGHRS, CDR2 YFSETQ, per germline. CDR3 loop: CASSDGQDRIGRANEQFF. The CDR3 nucleotides read TGCGCCAGCAGCGACGGACAGGATCGGATCGGGAGGGCCAATGAGCAGTTCTTC.

This clone was seen a single time. This rearrangement joins TRBV27 to TRBJ2-1; perhaps TRBD1 as D (7 bases). The V gene's germline CDR1 is MNHEY and CDR2 SMNVEV (reference sequence). Trimming left V 9 bases short and J 7 bases short, with 16 bases between. CDR3 length equals 13 residues. CDR3 coding DNA: TGTGCCAGTTGGGGGGACAGCACGAATGAGCAGTTCTTC. Translated, it gives CASWGDSTNEQFF.